The 12 T cell receptor beta chains presented below share a single source sample, sequenced in a study of regulatory T cells in long-lasting Graves disease. Researchers made TCR beta libraries by using iRepertoire HTBI primers and running Arm-PCR on CDR3 regions. TCRdb processed the multiplex PCR reads anew with MiXCR; each CDR3 protein has one entry. This table holds 350,000 to 450,000 distinct CDR3 sequences, around 20% found once. Time point noted: persistent/refractory GD, antithyroid drugs over 5 years with positive TRAb. From PBMCs, RNA was extracted and then used to make the TCR library. Sequences were derived from peripheral blood mononuclear cells (PBMCs), sampled when the disease was refractory, from a patient treated with antithyroid drugs. The source of these receptors is a female donor with Graves disease.

The chain combines TRBV30 with TRBJ1-1, with 11 bases fitting TRBD1. This CDR3 has 14 residues. J lost 4 bases, V lost 3 bases, and 4 bases had no gene match. The V gene's germline CDR1 is GTSNPN and CDR2 SVGIG (reference sequence). The CDR3 bases are TGTGCCTGGAGCCCGGGACAGGGGGGCACTGAAGCTTTCTTT. The encoded protein is CAWSPGQGGTEAFF.

This clonotype has a count of ten or more. This chain uses TRBV6-5 with TRBJ1-1, with D uncertain. CDR3 size: 13 residues. Germline-derived CDR1 and CDR2 are MNHEY and SVGAGI. With 3 bases removed from V and 1 base from J, the gap between germline ends came to 6 bases. The CDR3 nucleotides read TGTGCCAGCAGTTATTTACAGAACACTGAAGCTTTCTTT. Its protein product is CASSYLQNTEAFF.

V and J are TRBV11-2 and TRBJ2-5; 7 positions agree with TRBD2. This CDR3 has 14 amino acids. Germline assignment: CDR1 SGHAT and CDR2 FQNNGV. Germline trimming cut 5 bases from V and 11 bases from J; bases unmatched to any gene: 14. In DNA, the CDR3 is TGTGCCAGCAGCCACGACACGGGGGGAAGCCAACAGTACTTC. It encodes CASSHDTGGSQQYF. The full variable domain, rest sourced from reference TRBV11-2 and TRBJ2-5, is EAGVAQSPRYKIIEKRQSVAFWCNPISGHATLYWYQQILGQGPKLLIQFQNNGVVDDSQLPKDRFSAERLKGVDSTLKIQPAKLEDSAVYLCASSHDTGGSQQYFGPGTRLLVL.

This clonotype occurred once. V usage is TRBV3-1 and J usage is TRBJ2-5; TRBD2 aligns across 10 bases. V lost 0 bases and J lost 9; bases outside the gene matches: 13. CDR1 is LGHDT and CDR2 is YNNKEL in the germline V gene (reference sequence). CDR3 length: 17 residues. The DNA of the CDR3 is TGTGCCAGCAGCCAAGATAATCGGCTAGCGGGAGTAAAGGCCCAGTACTTC. This translates into CASSQDNRLAGVKAQYF.

This clonotype was counted a few times. V usage is TRBV18 and J usage is TRBJ1-6; D is undetermined. V was clipped by 2 bases and J by 6 bases, with 11 bases between them. The CDR3 has 15 residues. Germline CDR1 is KGHSH and CDR2 is LQKENI. CDR3 nucleotide sequence: TGTGCCAGCTCACCAAGGCAGGCGGGTAATTCACCCCTCCACTTT. Translation: CASSPRQAGNSPLHF.

The sample holds a few counts of this clonotype. The rearrangement uses TRBV20-1 and TRBJ2-5; the match to TRBD2 covers 10 bases. The CDR3 consists of 15 residues. Germline values: CDR1 DFQATT, CDR2 SNEGSKA (reference sequence). After removal of 3 bases from V and 7 bases from J, the junction contained 11 bases not matched to a gene. For the CDR3, the DNA is TGCAGTGCTAGTGGAGGGAGCGGGGGGGATGGGACCCAGTACTTC. Encoded protein: CSASGGSGGDGTQYF.

There are a few counts of this clonotype. The chain has TRBV10-3 and TRBJ2-7, with D possibly being TRBD1 (5 bases). Germline CDR1 ENHRY, CDR2 SYGVKD. The CDR3 has 13 residues. The ends were cut back, 6 bases at V and 4 bases at J, with 13 bases in the middle. In DNA form, the CDR3 reads TGTGCCATCAGCAGGGAATACCAATACGAGCAGTACTTC. Its translation: CAISREYQYEQYF.

The chain recombines TRBV5-4 with TRBJ2-7; D is tentatively TRBD1 or TRBD2 (5 bases each). Per the germline V gene, CDR1 is SGHNT and CDR2 is YYREEE (reference sequence). The CDR3 has 14 amino acids. Trimming left V 0 bases short and J 5 bases short, with 12 bases between. The CDR3 region has the DNA TGTGCCAGCAGCTTGGAGGGACGCCCCGACGAGCAGTACTTC. Encoded protein: CASSLEGRPDEQYF.

In this sample, this clonotype turned up many times. The chain is built from TRBV12-3 or TRBV12-4 and TRBJ2-7; TRBD1 agrees at 7 bases. V lost 2 bases to trimming and J lost 0 bases; unmatched junction nucleotides: 10. The CDR3 runs to 17 residues. The CDR3 DNA is TGTGCCAGCAGTTTAAATATCGGGACAGAGAGCTCCTACGAGCAGTACTTC. Protein sequence: CASSLNIGTESSYEQYF.

This clonotype was observed many times. V gene TRBV28 combines with J gene TRBJ2-5; a weak D match, TRBD2 (5 bases). The CDR3 totals 15 residues. Germline CDR1 and CDR2: MDHEN and SYDVKM. Between the trimmed V and J ends, which lost 4 bases and 4 bases, there was a span of 16 bases. CDR3 sequence reads: CASSSPVGVGETQYF. CDR3 coding DNA: TGTGCCAGCAGTTCCCCGGTGGGAGTCGGAGAGACCCAGTACTTC.

This clonotype was counted between two and nine times. The rearrangement uses TRBV19 and TRBJ2-7; D could derive from TRBD1 or TRBD2 (5 bases each). Trimming removed 3 bases from V and 3 bases from J, with 18 bases in between. The length of the CDR3 is 16 residues. CDR1 is LNHDA, CDR2 SQIVND, per germline (reference sequence). The CDR3 protein is CASSMRGEGKDYEQYF. In DNA, the CDR3 is TGTGCCAGTAGTATGAGAGGGGAAGGGAAAGACTACGAGCAGTACTTC.

This chain uses TRBV18 with TRBJ1-6; TRBD1 agrees at 9 bases. Germline trimming cut 3 bases from V and 3 bases from J; bases unmatched to any gene: 3. The CDR3 length is 16 residues. Germline CDR1 KGHSH, CDR2 LQKENI. CDR3 bases: TGTGCCAGCTCACCCACGGACAGGGGCTATAATTCACCCCTCCACTTT. It codes for CASSPTDRGYNSPLHF.